This T cell receptor (beta chain) was sequenced for a study of blood T cell repertoires in COVID-19 (dated by TCRdb to 2018 to 2021). For the study in its entirety: The collaborator samples originated in the United States, Italy and Spain and spanned the acute and convalescent phases of COVID-19. Where HLA class I and class II types were available, the types were taken from metadata supplied by the sample provider, not from assay-based typing. The prospective study material was composed of cDNA or gDNA derived from T cells, B-cell-depleted T cells, or PBMCs. Samples came from the ongoing ImmuneRACE study (first 160 participants) plus 1,254 subjects from 6 global collaborators. Sample metadata almost always included a de-identified subject ID, COVID-19 status, age in years and sex. The dataset comprised deeply sampled blood TCRbeta repertoires from subjects exposed to, actively infected with, or recovered from COVID-19. The repertoires were made available in a free public database intended to serve as a resource for research on the immune response to SARS-CoV-2. Beyond this particular receptor, the publication reports: The quantity of clinical and demographic metadata differed by source and by participant and was supplied without curation.

For this clone: The clone's antigen remains unknown. Per-nucleotide qualities are absent, and no much larger clonotype sits a single base away.

The CDR3 contains 16 residues, cysteine and phenylalanine counted. Only the CDR3 DNA is retained, 48 bases long and in frame from the first base. As encoded in the germline V gene, CDR1 is SGHAT while CDR2 is FQNNGV. The germline V and J ends show losses of 1 base and 0 bases respectively, and no gene match explains 4 bases of the junction. Collaborating institutions collected whole blood in K2EDTA tubes following their own protocols. For TCRbeta analysis, collaborators shipped samples in one of three forms: frozen whole blood, isolated PBMCs, or DNA extracted from either of those sample types. The immunoSEQ Assay, a bias-controlled multiplex PCR, was used to amplify TCRbeta CDR3 regions from genomic DNA. Regarding the original processing steps: The number of nucleated cells in each sample was estimated by amplification of reference gene primers within the assay. To quantify the absolute abundance of each unique TCRbeta CDR3 rearrangement, sequence reads were collapsed and filtered. Productive Simpson clonality was computed per sample as the square root of Simpson's diversity index over productive rearrangements. TCRdb carries this immuneACCESS record with in-frame sequences only. Its versions omit some clonotypes, under half of them owing to an unresolved V gene in the studies checked, with the rest unexplained. V, J and clone size reflect that table, while D and trimming were determined from the DNA. The sample yields about 59,000 clones; 70% to 85% were counted once. The top ten constitute more than 8% of the sample.

This receptor chain uses TRBV11-2 and TRBJ2-3, with 7 junctional bases fitting TRBD2. This sequence originates from a human donor in a cohort sampled during active COVID-19. The specimen sequenced was peripheral blood. The nucleotides are TGTGCCAGCAGCTTAGCCGCGCGGGGGAGCACAGATACGCAGTATTTT. This sequence encodes CASSLAARGSTDTQYF.